This T cell receptor beta chain stems from a study of shared T cell receptors in the human thymus. CDR3 length: 13 amino acids. Germline V lookup: CDR1 MNHNS, CDR2 SASEGT. With 5 bases clipped from V and 10 bases from J, the junction kept 10 bases outside the gene matches. Libraries were prepared by immunoSEQ multiplex PCR; TCRdb keeps only in-frame clonotypes and omits some of them. The sample has approximately 760,000 clones, 75% to 90% seen once. These same data were also listed under a study on human thymus T cells. That source notes: Resections obtained during corrective heart surgery supplied the thymus tissue. Repertoires sampled from thymus and blood appeared biased in V and J gene usage. Thymic TCR repertoires of unrelated people reportedly overlapped highly.

The origin of this receptor is a girl in the first two years of life with a congenital heart defect. The specimen was thymocytes. The chain combines TRBV6-1 with TRBJ1-2, with 7 bases matching TRBD1. The CDR3, as DNA: TGTGCCAGCAGTTCCCAGGGGGACACCTCCTACACCTTC. It yields the protein CASSSQGDTSYTF.